This T cell receptor (beta chain) was recovered during a study of cytomegalovirus exposure and HLA in healthy donors. As for the study in general: Early on, a data release was issued that held 80 million or so unique TCRs from HLA-typed donors.

A multiplex PCR was run with 60 Vbeta primers and 13 Jbeta primers. The assay was immunoSEQ multiplex PCR, and TCRdb's table has in-frame clones only and misses some. This sample has 160,000 or so clones, with about 80% found just once. This CDR3 spans 14 amino acids. The germline CDR1 and CDR2 sequences are WNHNN and SYGVQD (reference sequence). V gave up 3 bases and J gave up 3 bases; unmatched junction bases: 5. Material: PBMCs. The sequence was obtained from a young man in good health and CMV-seronegative. The V gene is TRBV10-1, the J gene TRBJ2-7; 7 nucleotides match TRBD1. The CDR3 DNA reads as TGCGCCAGCAGTGATCCGGGACAGCACTACGAGCAGTACTTC. The encoded protein is CASSDPGQHYEQYF.